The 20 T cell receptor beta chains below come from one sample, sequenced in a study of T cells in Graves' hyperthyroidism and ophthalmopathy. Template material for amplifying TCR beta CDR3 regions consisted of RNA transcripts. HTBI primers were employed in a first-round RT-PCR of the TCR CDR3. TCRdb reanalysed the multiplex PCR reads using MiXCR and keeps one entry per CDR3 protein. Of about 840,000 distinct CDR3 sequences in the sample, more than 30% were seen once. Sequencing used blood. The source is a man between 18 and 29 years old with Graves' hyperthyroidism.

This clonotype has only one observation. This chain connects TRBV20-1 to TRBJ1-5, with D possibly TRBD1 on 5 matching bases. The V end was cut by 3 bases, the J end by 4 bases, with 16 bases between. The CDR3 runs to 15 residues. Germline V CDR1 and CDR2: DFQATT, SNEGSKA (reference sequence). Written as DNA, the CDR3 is TGCAGTGCTAGGGGGGAACTGGGATGTAATCAGCCCCAGCATTTT. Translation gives CSARGELGCNQPQHF.

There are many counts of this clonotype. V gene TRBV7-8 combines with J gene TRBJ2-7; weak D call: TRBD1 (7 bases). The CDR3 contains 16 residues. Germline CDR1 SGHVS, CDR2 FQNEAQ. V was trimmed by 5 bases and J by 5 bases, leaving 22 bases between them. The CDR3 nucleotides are TGTGCCAGCAGCGAACCGGCAGGGGGGTTTTTGCACGAGCAGTACTTC. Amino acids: CASSEPAGGFLHEQYF.

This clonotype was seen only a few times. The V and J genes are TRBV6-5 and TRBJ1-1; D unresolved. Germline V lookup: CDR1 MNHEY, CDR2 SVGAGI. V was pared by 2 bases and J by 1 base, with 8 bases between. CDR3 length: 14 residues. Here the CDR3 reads CASSYHPGNTEAFF. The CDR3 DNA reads TGTGCCAGCAGTTACCATCCGGGGAACACTGAAGCTTTCTTT.

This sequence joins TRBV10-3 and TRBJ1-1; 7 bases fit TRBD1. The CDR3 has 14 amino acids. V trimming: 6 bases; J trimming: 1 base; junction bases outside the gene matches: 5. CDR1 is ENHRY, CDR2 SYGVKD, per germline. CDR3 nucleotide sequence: TGTGCCATCAGGGCCGGGACAGAGAACACTGAAGCTTTCTTT. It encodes CAIRAGTENTEAFF.

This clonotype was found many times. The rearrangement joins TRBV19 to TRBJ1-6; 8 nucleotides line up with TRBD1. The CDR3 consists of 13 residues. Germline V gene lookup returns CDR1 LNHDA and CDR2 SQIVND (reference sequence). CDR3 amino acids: CARADRENSPLHF. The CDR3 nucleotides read TGTGCGAGGGCGGACAGGGAGAATTCACCCCTCCACTTT.

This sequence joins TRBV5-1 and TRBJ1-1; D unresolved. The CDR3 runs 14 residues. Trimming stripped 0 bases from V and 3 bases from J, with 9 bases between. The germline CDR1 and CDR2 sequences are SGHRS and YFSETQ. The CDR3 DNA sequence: TGCGCCAGCAGCTTGGCCGGGTTCGACACTGAAGCTTTCTTT. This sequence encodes CASSLAGFDTEAFF.

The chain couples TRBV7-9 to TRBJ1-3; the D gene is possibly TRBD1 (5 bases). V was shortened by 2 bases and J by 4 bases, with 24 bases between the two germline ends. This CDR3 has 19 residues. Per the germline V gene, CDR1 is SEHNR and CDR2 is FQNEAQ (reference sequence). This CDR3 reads CASSLQGELGAGLGNTIYF. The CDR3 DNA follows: TGTGCCAGCAGCTTACAGGGAGAGCTCGGAGCTGGGCTGGGAAACACCATATATTTT. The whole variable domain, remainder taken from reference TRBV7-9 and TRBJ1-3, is DTGVSQNPRHKITKRGQNVTFRCDPISEHNRLYWYRQTLGQGPEFLTYFQNEAQLEKSRLLSDRFSAERPKGSFSTLEIQRTEQGDSAMYLCASSLQGELGAGLGNTIYFGEGSWLTVV.

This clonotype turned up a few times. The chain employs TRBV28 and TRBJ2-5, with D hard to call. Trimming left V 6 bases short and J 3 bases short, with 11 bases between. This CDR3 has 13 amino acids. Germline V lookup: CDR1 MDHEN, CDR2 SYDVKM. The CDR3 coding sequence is TGTGCCAGCAGGCAGGAGTTGGAAGAGACCCAGTACTTC. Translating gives CASRQELEETQYF.

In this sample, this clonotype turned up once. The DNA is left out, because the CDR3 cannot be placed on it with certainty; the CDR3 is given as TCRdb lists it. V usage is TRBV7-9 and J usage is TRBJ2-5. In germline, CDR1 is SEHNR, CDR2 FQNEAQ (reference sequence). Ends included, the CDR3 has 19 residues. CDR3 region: CASSLEGRGYTFGSGTQYF.

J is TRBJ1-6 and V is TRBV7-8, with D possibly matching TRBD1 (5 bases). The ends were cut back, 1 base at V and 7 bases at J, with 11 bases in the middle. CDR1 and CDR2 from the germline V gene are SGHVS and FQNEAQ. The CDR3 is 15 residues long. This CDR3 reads CASSLDGDGNSPLHF. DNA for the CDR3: TGTGCCAGCAGCTTAGACGGGGACGGAAATTCACCCCTCCACTTT.

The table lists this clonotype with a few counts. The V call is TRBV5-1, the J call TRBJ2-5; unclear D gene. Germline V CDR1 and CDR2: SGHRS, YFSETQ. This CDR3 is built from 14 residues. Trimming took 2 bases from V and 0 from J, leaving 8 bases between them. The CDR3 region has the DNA TGCGCCAGCAGCTTCGATCAGAACCAAGAGACCCAGTACTTC. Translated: CASSFDQNQETQYF.

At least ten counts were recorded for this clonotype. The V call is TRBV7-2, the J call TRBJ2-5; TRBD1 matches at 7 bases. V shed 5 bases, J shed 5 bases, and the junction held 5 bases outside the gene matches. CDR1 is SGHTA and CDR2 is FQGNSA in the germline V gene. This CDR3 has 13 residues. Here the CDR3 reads CASSEDRMETQYF. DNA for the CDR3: TGTGCCAGCAGCGAGGACAGGATGGAGACCCAGTACTTC.

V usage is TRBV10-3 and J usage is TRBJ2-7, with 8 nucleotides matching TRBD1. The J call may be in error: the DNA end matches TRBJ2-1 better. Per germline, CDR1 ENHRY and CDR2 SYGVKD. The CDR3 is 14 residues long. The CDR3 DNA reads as TGTGCCATCTGTGTGGACAGGGCGGCAGGGGAGCAGTTCTTC. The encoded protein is CAICVDRAAGEQFF.

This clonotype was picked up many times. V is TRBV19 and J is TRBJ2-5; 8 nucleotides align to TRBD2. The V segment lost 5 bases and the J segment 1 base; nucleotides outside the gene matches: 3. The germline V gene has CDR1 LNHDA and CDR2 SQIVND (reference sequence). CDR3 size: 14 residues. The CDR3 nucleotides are TGTGCCAGTAGTGCCGGGACTAGCCAAGAGACCCAGTACTTC. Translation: CASSAGTSQETQYF.

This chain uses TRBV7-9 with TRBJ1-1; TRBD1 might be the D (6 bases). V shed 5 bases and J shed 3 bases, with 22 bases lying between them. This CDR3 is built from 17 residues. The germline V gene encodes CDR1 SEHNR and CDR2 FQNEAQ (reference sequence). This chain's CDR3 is CASSPALTGWTDTEAFF. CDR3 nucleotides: TGTGCCAGCAGCCCAGCCCTTACAGGGTGGACTGACACTGAAGCTTTCTTT.

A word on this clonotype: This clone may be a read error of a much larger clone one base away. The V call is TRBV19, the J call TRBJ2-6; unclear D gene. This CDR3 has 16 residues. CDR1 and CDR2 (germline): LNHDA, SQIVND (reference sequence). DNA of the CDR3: TGTGCCAGTGGTATGGGCGGACCTTCTGGGGCCAACGTCCTGACTTTC. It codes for CASGMGGPSGANVLTF.

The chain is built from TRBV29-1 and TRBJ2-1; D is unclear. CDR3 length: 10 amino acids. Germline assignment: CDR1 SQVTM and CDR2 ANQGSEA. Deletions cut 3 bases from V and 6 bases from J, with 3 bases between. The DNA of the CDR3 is TGCAGCGTTGATTCCAATGAGCAGTTCTTC. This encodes CSVDSNEQFF.

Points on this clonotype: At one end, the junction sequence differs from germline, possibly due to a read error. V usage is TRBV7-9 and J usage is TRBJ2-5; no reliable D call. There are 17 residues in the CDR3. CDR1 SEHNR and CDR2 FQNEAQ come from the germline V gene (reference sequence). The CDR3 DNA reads TGCGCCAGCAGCCAAGAGGTTATAGGAGACAACCAAGAGACCCAGTACTTC. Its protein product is CASSQEVIGDNQETQYF.

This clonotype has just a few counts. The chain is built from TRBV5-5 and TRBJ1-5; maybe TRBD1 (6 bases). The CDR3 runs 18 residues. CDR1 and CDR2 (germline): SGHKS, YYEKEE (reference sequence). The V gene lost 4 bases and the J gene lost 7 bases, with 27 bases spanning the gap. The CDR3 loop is CASSPWGVGGALSQPQHF. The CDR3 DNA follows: TGTGCCAGCAGCCCTTGGGGTGTAGGGGGGGCGCTGAGCCAGCCCCAGCATTTT.

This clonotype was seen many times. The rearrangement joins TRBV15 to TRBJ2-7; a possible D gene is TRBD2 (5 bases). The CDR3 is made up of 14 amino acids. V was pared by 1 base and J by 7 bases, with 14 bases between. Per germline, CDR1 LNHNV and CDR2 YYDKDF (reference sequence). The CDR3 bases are TGTGCCACCAGCAGAGCTAGACTACTACTAGAGCAGTACTTC. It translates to CATSRARLLLEQYF.